The T cell receptor beta chain described here comes from a study of regulatory T cells in long-lasting Graves disease. This clonotype was recorded at least ten times. CDR3-region Arm-PCR and iRepertoire HTBI primers produced the TCR beta libraries. TCRdb reanalysed the multiplex PCR reads using MiXCR and keeps one entry per CDR3 protein. The top ten clones hold 10% to 15% of a sample with 450,000 to 500,000 distinct CDR3 sequences, about 16% of them seen once. Time point here: newly diagnosed GD, antithyroid drugs for less than 3 months. Researchers made the TCR library from RNA that was extracted from PBMCs. Trimming removed 3 bases at V and 6 bases at J, with 12 bases between. The CDR3 totals 14 residues. Germline values: CDR1 MNHNS, CDR2 SASEGT. The same sample was also studied in work on T cells in Graves' hyperthyroidism and ophthalmopathy.

This sequence joins TRBV6-1 and TRBJ2-4, with D tentatively TRBD1 (6 bases). Sequenced material: peripheral blood mononuclear cells (PBMCs), taken at new diagnosis, from a patient treated with antithyroid drugs. The receptor was derived from a man aged 35-49 years with Graves disease. Here the CDR3 DNA reads TGTGCCAGCAGTGACCAGGGGAAGGGAAACATTCAGTACTTC. Its protein is CASSDQGKGNIQYF.